These 29 T cell receptor beta chains originate from one sample sequenced in a study of OX40 agonist ivuxolimab in advanced cancers. Measured with immunoSEQ multiplex PCR; TCRdb has only the in-frame clones, and not every one. Of some 64,000 clones listed, approximately 90% are singletons. The starting material was CD4+ or CD8+ T cells sorted from blood, obtained in a trial of the OX40 agonist ivuxolimab. The source is an adult with an advanced solid tumor such as melanoma, head and neck, liver or kidney cancer.

The genes are TRBV28 and TRBJ2-1; no reliable D call. Per germline, CDR1 MDHEN and CDR2 SYDVKM. The CDR3 runs 11 residues. Deletions cut 6 bases from V and 7 bases from J, with 7 bases between. Here the CDR3 DNA reads TGTGCCAGCAGCGACCAGAATGAGCAGTTCTTC. Its translation is CASSDQNEQFF.

The chain employs TRBV30 and TRBJ2-1; D gene unclear. CDR1 is GTSNPN and CDR2 is SVGIG in the germline V gene (reference sequence). The CDR3 has 10 amino acids. V dropped 0 bases and J dropped 7 bases, with 1 base sitting between them. The DNA of the CDR3 is TGTGCCTGGAGTGTAAATGAGCAGTTCTTC. It yields the protein CAWSVNEQFF.

The CDR3 protein is CASSLLGGADTQYF. The DNA for the CDR3 is TGTGCCAGCAGCCTCCTCGGGGGAGCAGATACGCAGTATTTT. The V gene is TRBV5-4, the J gene TRBJ2-3; tentative D call: TRBD2 (6 bases). CDR3 length: 14 residues. CDR1 and CDR2 (germline): SGHNT, YYREEE (reference sequence). Trimming removed 4 bases at V and 4 bases at J, with 13 bases between.

V and J are TRBV9 and TRBJ1-5; maybe TRBD1 (5 bases). V was cut by 3 bases and J by 6 bases, with 13 bases left in between. CDR3 length: 14 residues. CDR1 is SGDLS, CDR2 YYNGEE, per germline. The CDR3 DNA is TGTGCCAGCAGCGCCGGGACCGTGGGTCAGCCCCAGCATTTT. The encoded protein is CASSAGTVGQPQHF. The variable domain in full, completed from reference TRBV9 and TRBJ1-5, reads DSGVTQTPKHLITATGQRVTLRCSPRSGDLSVYWYQQSLDQGLQFLIQYYNGEERAKGNILERFSAQQFPDLHSELNLSSLELGDSALYFCASSAGTVGQPQHFGDGTRLSIL.

The chain uses TRBV6-6 and TRBJ2-7; the D is unclear. Germline-derived CDR1 and CDR2 are MNHNY and SVGAGI (reference sequence). Trimming cost V 3 bases and J 0 bases, with 6 bases left between them. The length of the CDR3 is 13 residues. DNA for the CDR3: TGTGCCAGCAGTTATTCTATCTCCTACGAGCAGTACTTC. Translated, it gives CASSYSISYEQYF.

The rearrangement joins TRBV28 to TRBJ2-7; 7 bases line up with TRBD1. The germline V gene has CDR1 MDHEN and CDR2 SYDVKM. V shed 2 bases and J 2 bases; nucleotides not matched to a gene: 3. This CDR3 has 14 residues. In nucleotides, the CDR3 is TGTGCCAGCAGTTTACAGGGGGAAACCTACGAGCAGTACTTC. It yields the protein CASSLQGETYEQYF.

J is TRBJ1-2 and V is TRBV6-6; the D is unclear. This CDR3 comprises 16 residues. V was cut by 6 bases and J by 8 bases, with 25 bases left in between. CDR1 and CDR2 (germline): MNHNY, SVGAGI (reference sequence). CDR3 sequence reads: CASSISTGRSSGGYTF. The CDR3 DNA is TGTGCCAGCAGCATCTCCACGGGCCGGAGCTCGGGAGGCTACACCTTC.

The chain links TRBV6-5 to TRBJ2-3, with D possibly being TRBD1 (7 bases). The CDR3 totals 15 residues. Trimming cost V 5 bases and J 0 bases, with 12 bases left between them. The V gene's germline CDR1 is MNHEY and CDR2 SVGAGI. CDR3 sequence reads: CASSGGTASTDTQYF. As DNA, the CDR3 is TGTGCCAGCAGTGGGGGGACAGCTAGCACAGATACGCAGTATTTT.

This chain connects TRBV9 to TRBJ2-1; TRBD1 aligns across 7 bases. Germline V gene data show CDR1 as SGDLS and CDR2 as YYNGEE. This CDR3 region has 17 residues. With 0 bases clipped from V and 7 bases from J, the junction kept 13 bases outside the gene matches. The CDR3 sequence: CASSVGGGRVFGNEQFF. CDR3 nucleotide sequence: TGTGCCAGCAGCGTAGGAGGGGGCAGGGTGTTTGGGAATGAGCAGTTCTTC.

This chain links TRBV25-1 with TRBJ1-1; the match to TRBD1 covers 7 bases. The V and J ends lost 6 bases and 6 bases, in that order; junction bases with no gene match: 10. Germline values: CDR1 MGHDK, CDR2 SYGVNS. CDR3 length: 14 residues. CDR3 region: CASRPAGGLSEAFF. The CDR3 DNA follows: TGTGCCAGCAGACCTGCAGGGGGACTCTCTGAAGCTTTCTTT.

The chain is built from TRBV10-3 and TRBJ1-2, with D possibly TRBD1 on 5 matching bases. The CDR3 is made up of 13 amino acids. The V end lost 2 bases, the J end lost 8 bases, and 12 bases lay between the germline ends. Germline V CDR1 and CDR2: ENHRY, SYGVKD. The DNA for the CDR3 is TGTGCCATCAGTGAGCCCGACAGTCGGGGCTACACCTTC. Amino acid sequence: CAISEPDSRGYTF.

The V call is TRBV6-5, the J call TRBJ2-3; D gene uncertain. Germline CDR1 reads MNHEY; CDR2 reads SVGAGI. The CDR3 has 13 residues. Trimming left V 2 bases short and J 2 bases short, with 5 bases between. The CDR3 sequence is CASSYTDTDTQYF. In DNA form, the CDR3 reads TGTGCCAGCAGTTACACGGACACAGATACGCAGTATTTT.

V usage is TRBV27 and J usage is TRBJ2-7; D ambiguous. This CDR3 is built from 11 residues. The germline V gene encodes CDR1 MNHEY and CDR2 SMNVEV (reference sequence). Trimming left V 4 bases short and J 4 bases short, with 5 bases between. CDR3 nucleotides: TGTGCCAGCAGTTCGGGTTACGAGCAGTACTTC. Its protein product is CASSSGYEQYF.

The rearrangement uses TRBV6-5 and TRBJ1-4; D is unclear. In germline, CDR1 is MNHEY, CDR2 SVGAGI. With 0 bases removed from V and 8 bases from J, the gap between germline ends came to 13 bases. The CDR3 has 15 amino acids. The DNA of the CDR3 is TGTGCCAGCAGTTACTCTACCTCCTTTGTAGAAAAACTGTTTTTT. Encoded protein: CASSYSTSFVEKLFF.

CDR3 sequence (DNA): TGCGCCAGCAGCCAAGTGAACAGGGCCGATTACGAGCAGTACTTC. It encodes CASSQVNRADYEQYF. The gene calls are TRBV4-1 and TRBJ2-7, with D perhaps matching TRBD1 (6 bases). From germline, CDR1 is MGHRA and CDR2 YSYEKL. This CDR3 is built from 15 residues. Trimming pared 1 base from V and 4 bases from J, leaving 14 bases between.

The genes are TRBV28 and TRBJ2-1; TRBD2 might be the D (5 bases). From germline, CDR1 is MDHEN and CDR2 SYDVKM. The V end was cut by 2 bases, the J end by 5 bases, with 13 bases between. CDR3 length equals 15 residues. The CDR3 DNA follows: TGTGCCAGCAGTTTAATCCTAGCTTTCGACAATGAGCAGTTCTTC. This translates into CASSLILAFDNEQFF.

The chain uses TRBV28 and TRBJ2-7; D may be TRBD2 (6 bases). The germline V gene has CDR1 MDHEN and CDR2 SYDVKM. This CDR3 contains 14 residues. V was clipped by 1 base and J by 5 bases, with 12 bases between them. The CDR3 sequence: CASSLSGDVDEQYF. As DNA, the CDR3 is TGTGCCAGCAGTTTATCGGGGGACGTCGACGAGCAGTACTTC.

The rearrangement uses TRBV9 and TRBJ2-1; the match to TRBD2 covers 7 bases. Germline CDR1 SGDLS, CDR2 YYNGEE. The CDR3 contains 16 residues. Trimming removed 3 bases from V and 8 bases from J; junction bases left unmatched: 14. CDR3 amino acids: CASSGGGGGSSYEQFF. CDR3 bases: TGTGCCAGCAGCGGCGGAGGTGGCGGGAGTTCGTATGAGCAGTTCTTC.

J is TRBJ1-1 and V is TRBV28, with a weak D call TRBD1 (5 bases). The CDR3 runs 14 residues. Per germline, CDR1 MDHEN and CDR2 SYDVKM. V was clipped by 1 base and J by 1 base, with 7 bases between them. The DNA for the CDR3 is TGTGCCAGCAGTTTATTAGGGGAGAACACTGAAGCTTTCTTT. The encoded protein is CASSLLGENTEAFF. Supplemented by reference TRBV28 and TRBJ1-1, the full variable domain reads DVKVTQSSRYLVKRTGEKVFLECVQDMDHENMFWYRQDPGLGLRLIYFSYDVKMKEKGDIPEGYSVSREKKERFSLILESASTNQTSMYLCASSLLGENTEAFFGQGTRLTVV.

V usage is TRBV7-9 and J usage is TRBJ2-7; the match to TRBD1 covers 10 bases. V was pared by 1 base and J by 4 bases, with 4 bases of the junction left unmatched. The length of the CDR3 is 15 residues. Germline assignment: CDR1 SEHNR and CDR2 FQNEAQ (reference sequence). The CDR3 bases are TGTGCCAGCAGCTTAGGACAGGGGGCCCGGTACGAGCAGTACTTC. It codes for CASSLGQGARYEQYF.

This chain connects TRBV10-3 to TRBJ2-7; possibly TRBD1 for D (6 bases). Germline V gives CDR1 ENHRY, CDR2 SYGVKD. The CDR3 contains 13 residues. The germline V and J ends were trimmed by 5 bases and 4 bases, with 12 bases remaining between them. The CDR3 reads CAISTGTKYEQYF. CDR3 sequence (DNA): TGTGCCATCAGTACAGGGACGAAATACGAGCAGTACTTC.

The chain recombines TRBV11-3 with TRBJ2-4; 10 bases are shared with TRBD2. In germline, CDR1 is SGHNT, CDR2 YENEEA. The trim removed 5 bases at V and 13 bases at J, leaving 5 bases unmatched. The CDR3 length is 12 residues. CDR3 bases: TGTGCCAGCAGCCCTAGCGGGAGCCCACAGTACTTC. As protein: CASSPSGSPQYF.

This chain joins TRBV28 and TRBJ2-1; D uncertain. V lost 3 bases and J 6 bases, leaving 9 bases between the germline ends. CDR1 and CDR2 from the germline V gene are MDHEN and SYDVKM. The CDR3 is 13 amino acids. As DNA, the CDR3 is TGTGCCAGCAGTTTCAGCCGGGTCAATGAGCAGTTCTTC. This gives the protein CASSFSRVNEQFF.

The CDR3 DNA reads TGTGCCAGCAGCACCTACAATGAGCAGTTCTTC. Amino acid sequence: CASSTYNEQFF. J is TRBJ2-1 and V is TRBV6-4; D ambiguous. Germline CDR1 MRHNA, CDR2 SNTAGT. V was trimmed by 6 bases and J by 2 bases, leaving 2 bases between them. CDR3 length equals 11 residues.

The chain is built from TRBV28 and TRBJ2-3; the match to TRBD1 covers 9 bases. The trim removed 4 bases at V and 3 bases at J, leaving 5 bases unmatched. Germline CDR1 is MDHEN and CDR2 is SYDVKM. This CDR3 contains 15 residues. CDR3 nucleotides: TGTGCCAGCAGTTCTGGACAGGGGAGGACAGATACGCAGTATTTT. Encoded protein: CASSSGQGRTDTQYF. The entire variable domain, with the rest obtained from reference TRBV28 and TRBJ2-3, is as follows: DVKVTQSSRYLVKRTGEKVFLECVQDMDHENMFWYRQDPGLGLRLIYFSYDVKMKEKGDIPEGYSVSREKKERFSLILESASTNQTSMYLCASSSGQGRTDTQYFGPGTRLTVL.

The J gene is TRBJ1-6, the V gene TRBV6-1; D is unresolved. Germline CDR1 MNHNS, CDR2 SASEGT. Trimming pared 7 bases from V and 9 bases from J, leaving 16 bases between. The CDR3 runs to 14 residues. This chain's CDR3 is CASIWGFRFSPLHF. CDR3 DNA sequence: TGTGCCAGCATTTGGGGATTTCGTTTTTCACCCCTCCACTTT.

V usage is TRBV6-5 and J usage is TRBJ2-5; perhaps TRBD2 as D (7 bases). Per the germline V gene, CDR1 is MNHEY and CDR2 is SVGAGI. This CDR3 is built from 15 residues. The V end was cut by 6 bases, the J end by 4 bases, with 18 bases between. This CDR3 reads CASSPLGGGRETQYF. The CDR3, as DNA: TGTGCCAGCAGCCCCTTGGGGGGGGGCCGAGAGACCCAGTACTTC.

The chain has TRBV4-3 and TRBJ1-2, with D possibly being TRBD1 (5 bases). The germline V gene has CDR1 LGHNA and CDR2 YSLEER. The ends were cut back, 2 bases at V and 2 bases at J, with 12 bases in the middle. The CDR3 contains 15 residues. CDR3 amino acids: CASSQRQTTNYGYTF. The CDR3 DNA reads as TGCGCCAGCAGCCAAAGACAGACGACCAACTATGGCTACACCTTC.

The chain carries TRBV9 and TRBJ2-3, with 7 bases fitting TRBD2. CDR1 and CDR2 (germline): SGDLS, YYNGEE. The ends lost 1 base at V and 1 base at J; junction bases unmatched: 3. The CDR3 totals 15 residues. The CDR3 sequence: CASSVSGGGTDTQYF. Written as DNA, the CDR3 is TGTGCCAGCAGCGTATCGGGGGGTGGCACAGATACGCAGTATTTT.